This T cell receptor (beta chain) was captured by sequencing in a study of blood T cell repertoires in COVID-19. Across the whole study: Italy, Spain and the United States were the sources of the convalescent and acute COVID-19 samples. PBMCs, B-cell-depleted T cells, or T cells provided the cDNA or gDNA that made up the material.

V dropped 1 base and J dropped 1 base, with 11 bases sitting between them. Germline V lookup: CDR1 SGHKS, CDR2 YYEKEE (reference sequence). The CDR3 length is 16 residues. Per the authors' pipeline: Reference gene primer amplification yielded estimated nucleated cell counts. Assay: immunoSEQ multiplex PCR; the TCRdb copy retains only in-frame clones and omits some. Clonal size and the V and J genes are those of that table, whereas D and trimming came from the DNA. The repertoire consists of some 270,000 clones, with approximately 88% occurring once and the leading ten covering roughly 2.2%. This chain links TRBV5-5 with TRBJ2-2; the D gene is possibly TRBD1 (6 bases). The receptor's source is a man aged 50 to 59 with acute or convalescent COVID-19. The sample comprised peripheral blood. CDR3 residues: CASSLRPGQNTGELFF. In DNA form, the CDR3 reads TGTGCCAGCAGCTTGAGGCCGGGACAGAACACCGGGGAGCTGTTTTTT.